Below are 26 T cell receptor beta chains sequenced from a single sample in a study of T cells in Graves' hyperthyroidism and ophthalmopathy. Amplification yielded TCR beta CDR3 regions, with RNA transcripts as the source. The TCR CDR3 was amplified in a first-round RT-PCR using the HTBI primer set. Each CDR3 protein is one row after TCRdb ran MiXCR on the multiplex PCR reads. The table records approximately 530,000 distinct CDR3 sequences, around 15% of them present only once. Sequences were obtained from blood. These receptors were taken from a woman under 30 with Graves' hyperthyroidism.

This clonotype occurred many times. V usage is TRBV5-1 and J usage is TRBJ2-3, with 7 nucleotides matching TRBD2. CDR3 length: 16 amino acids. Germline assignment: CDR1 SGHRS and CDR2 YFSETQ. The ends lost 0 bases at V and 6 bases at J; junction bases unmatched: 10. CDR3: CASSLVVGGGGDTQYF. The DNA for the CDR3 is TGCGCCAGCAGCTTGGTGGTCGGCGGGGGAGGTGATACGCAGTATTTT.

J is TRBJ2-7 and V is TRBV15, with 8 bases lining up with TRBD2. Germline V lookup: CDR1 LNHNV, CDR2 YYDKDF (reference sequence). There are 14 residues in the CDR3. Losses at the gene ends were 2 bases for V and 4 bases for J; bases not matched to a gene: 4. In DNA form, the CDR3 reads TGTGCCACCAGCAGAAGCGGGAGCGCTTACGAGCAGTACTTC. Translation: CATSRSGSAYEQYF.

There are a few counts of this clonotype. CDR3 protein: CSARWGSGNSPLHF. The DNA of the CDR3 is TGCAGTGCTAGATGGGGCAGTGGAAATTCACCCCTCCACTTT. The V gene is TRBV20-1, the J gene TRBJ1-6; possible D gene TRBD1, 5 bases. V dropped 2 bases and J dropped 7 bases, with 12 bases sitting between them. The CDR3 length is 14 residues. CDR1 and CDR2 (germline): DFQATT, SNEGSKA (reference sequence).

This clonotype was observed many times. CDR3 coding DNA: TGCAGTGCTATGCTTTACCGGGACACAAGCACAGATACGCAGTATTTT. Its protein product is CSAMLYRDTSTDTQYF. J is TRBJ2-3 and V is TRBV20-1; perhaps TRBD1 as D (6 bases). V lost 4 bases and J lost 0, with 17 bases in between. The CDR3 is made up of 16 amino acids. Per the germline V gene, CDR1 is DFQATT and CDR2 is SNEGSKA (reference sequence).

This clonotype occurred many times. V gene TRBV18 combines with J gene TRBJ2-1, with unresolved D. The CDR3 totals 13 residues. Trimming shortened V by 3 bases and J by 7 bases, and 10 bases separated the two germline ends. The V gene's germline CDR1 is KGHSH and CDR2 LQKENI. The CDR3 coding sequence is TGTGCCAGCTCACCGTCGCTTGGGAATGAGCAGTTCTTC. Translated: CASSPSLGNEQFF.

This clonotype was seen many times. CDR3 sequence (DNA): TGTGCCACCACGGGACTAGAAAGCGAGCAGTACTTC. As protein: CATTGLESEQYF. The chain joins TRBV2 to TRBJ2-7; 8 bases are shared with TRBD2. The germline CDR1 and CDR2 sequences are SNHLY and FYNNEI. V shed 10 bases, J shed 6 bases, and the junction held 8 bases outside the gene matches. The CDR3 has 12 amino acids.

The rearrangement joins TRBV11-2 to TRBJ2-7; D is undetermined. This CDR3 is 14 amino acids long. V was pared by 2 bases and J by 2 bases, with 10 bases between. Per germline, CDR1 SGHAT and CDR2 FQNNGV. The CDR3 region is CASSLFLGPYEQYF. CDR3 nucleotides: TGTGCCAGCAGCTTATTCTTAGGACCCTACGAGCAGTACTTC.

The J gene is TRBJ2-3, the V gene TRBV18, with D possibly being TRBD2 (6 bases). The CDR3 is made up of 15 amino acids. Trimming cost V 3 bases and J 4 bases, with 14 bases left between them. The germline V gene encodes CDR1 KGHSH and CDR2 LQKENI. The CDR3 loop is CASSPRRGAADTQYF. CDR3 coding DNA: TGTGCCAGCTCACCCCGCCGCGGGGCGGCAGATACGCAGTATTTT.

This chain joins TRBV6-1 and TRBJ1-2; possible D gene TRBD1, 5 bases. V lost 8 bases and J lost 0, with 25 bases in between. The CDR3 length is 18 residues. Germline lookup yields CDR1 MNHNS and CDR2 SASEGT. The CDR3 region is CASSAWIDRIPANYGYTF. The CDR3 DNA sequence: TGTGCCAGCTCGGCGTGGATAGACAGAATCCCCGCTAACTATGGCTACACCTTC.

There are many counts of this clonotype. This rearrangement joins TRBV20-1 to TRBJ1-2, with TRBD1 identical over 10 bases. The germline gives CDR1 DFQATT, CDR2 SNEGSKA (reference sequence). This CDR3 has 16 residues. J gave up 4 bases and V 2 bases, and 10 bases lay outside the gene matches. This CDR3 reads CSARPTGGPSLYGYTF. In DNA form, the CDR3 reads TGCAGTGCTAGACCGACAGGGGGCCCTTCCCTCTATGGCTACACCTTC.

The V and J genes are TRBV12-3 or TRBV12-4 and TRBJ1-4; D remains unclear. V was cut by 2 bases and J by 6 bases, with 10 bases left in between. There are 14 residues in the CDR3. This CDR3 reads CASSLHSGYEKLFF. Written as DNA, the CDR3 is TGTGCCAGCAGTTTACATTCAGGTTATGAAAAACTGTTTTTT.

This clonotype was detected many times. This chain joins TRBV4-1 and TRBJ2-7, with 10 bases matching TRBD1. The CDR3 is 16 residues long. The germline V gene encodes CDR1 MGHRA and CDR2 YSYEKL. Trimming took 0 bases from V and 4 from J; bases not matched to a gene: 6. CDR3 sequence reads: CASSQDPDRGRYEQYF. The CDR3 region has the DNA TGCGCCAGCAGCCAAGATCCGGACAGGGGGAGGTACGAGCAGTACTTC.

This clonotype was found many times. This sequence joins TRBV12-3 or TRBV12-4 and TRBJ2-1, with 11 bases that match TRBD2. J was trimmed by 8 bases and V by 1 base; bases with no gene match: 4. The CDR3 totals 15 residues. CDR3 nucleotides: TGTGCCAGCAGTTTAGGTAGCGGGAGGGCCGATGAGCAGTTCTTC. It codes for CASSLGSGRADEQFF.

The V call is TRBV13, the J call TRBJ2-7; D could derive from TRBD1 or TRBD2 (6 bases each). Germline V CDR1 and CDR2: PRHDT, FYEKMQ (reference sequence). The CDR3 sequence is 14 residues long. Between the trimmed V and J ends, which lost 2 bases and 5 bases, there was a span of 13 bases. The CDR3 coding sequence is TGTGCCAGCAGCTTAAAACAGGGAGGCGACGAGCAGTACTTC. It codes for CASSLKQGGDEQYF. Using reference TRBV13 and TRBJ2-7 for the parts outside the CDR3, the full variable domain is AAGVIQSPRHLIKEKRETATLKCYPIPRHDTVYWYQQGPGQDPQFLISFYEKMQSDKGSIPDRFSAQQFSDYHSELNMSSLELGDSALYFCASSLKQGGDEQYFGPGTRLTVT.

The chain is built from TRBV12-3 or TRBV12-4 and TRBJ2-1; 12 bases are shared with TRBD2. The CDR3 length is 20 residues. V lost 1 base to trimming and J lost 7 bases; unmatched junction nucleotides: 17. The CDR3 protein is CASSLGGVGLGLAGWNEQFF. The CDR3 DNA is TGTGCCAGCAGTTTAGGAGGAGTTGGGTTGGGACTAGCGGGCTGGAATGAGCAGTTCTTC.

Turning to this clonotype: Germline is not matched at one junction end, which may reflect a read error. The chain combines TRBV6-1 with TRBJ1-4; D is unclear. This CDR3 is 14 amino acids long. Germline V lookup: CDR1 MNHNS, CDR2 SASEGT. The CDR3 reads CASREDSAGEKLFF. The CDR3 nucleotides read TGTGCCAGCAGGGAAGACTCCGCGGGGGAAAAACTGTTTTTT.

A few counts support this clonotype. V and J are TRBV12-3 or TRBV12-4 and TRBJ2-3, with 8 bases that match TRBD1. This CDR3 is built from 15 residues. The J segment lost 2 bases and the V segment lost 5 bases, leaving 6 bases of the junction unmatched. The CDR3 is CASSPRQGFTDTQYF. In nucleotides, the CDR3 is TGTGCCAGCAGTCCCCGACAGGGGTTCACAGATACGCAGTATTTT.

This sequence joins TRBV2 and TRBJ2-5; D is possibly TRBD2 (6 bases). V was trimmed by 10 bases and J by 2 bases, leaving 14 bases between them. The CDR3 spans 13 residues. Germline values: CDR1 SNHLY, CDR2 FYNNEI. The CDR3 region is CATIARGQETQYF. The CDR3 DNA reads TGTGCCACCATAGCCCGGGGGCAAGAGACCCAGTACTTC.

The V call is TRBV19, the J call TRBJ1-2, with D perhaps matching TRBD1 (5 bases). The germline V gene has CDR1 LNHDA and CDR2 SQIVND (reference sequence). The CDR3 sequence is 16 residues long. V lost 5 bases, J lost 3 bases, and 19 bases lay in between. The CDR3: CASSFRARQDYYGYTF. The CDR3 nucleotides read TGTGCCAGTAGTTTCAGGGCCAGACAAGATTACTATGGCTACACCTTC.

This clonotype was found many times. The chain employs TRBV2 and TRBJ2-1, with D tentatively TRBD2 (7 bases). Between the trimmed V and J ends, which lost 11 bases and 2 bases, there was a span of 16 bases. The germline gives CDR1 SNHLY, CDR2 FYNNEI. The CDR3 sequence is 14 residues long. Written as DNA, the CDR3 is TGTGCCCTCAAGGGGGAGGGGGCCTACAATGAGCAGTTCTTC. This encodes CALKGEGAYNEQFF.

This clonotype was counted ten times or more. V is TRBV28 and J is TRBJ2-3; TRBD1 matches at 8 bases. The V gene's germline CDR1 is MDHEN and CDR2 SYDVKM. V was pared by 5 bases and J by 1 base, with 5 bases of the junction left unmatched. This CDR3 is 15 amino acids long. CDR3 sequence reads: CASSAGQGRTDTQYF. The CDR3 bases are TGTGCCAGCAGTGCCGGACAGGGCCGCACAGATACGCAGTATTTT.

This clonotype was counted at least ten times. J is TRBJ2-3 and V is TRBV20-1; 12 bases map to TRBD2. The CDR3 extends over 15 amino acids. The V segment lost 5 bases and the J segment 4 bases; nucleotides outside the gene matches: 7. From germline, CDR1 is DFQATT and CDR2 SNEGSKA (reference sequence). CDR3 loop: CSAWGLAGGADTQYF. CDR3 in DNA: TGCAGTGCTTGGGGTCTAGCGGGAGGGGCAGATACGCAGTATTTT.

This clonotype has at least ten counts. V usage is TRBV20-1 and J usage is TRBJ2-2, with D possibly TRBD1 on 5 matching bases. The germline gives CDR1 DFQATT, CDR2 SNEGSKA (reference sequence). This CDR3 spans 12 amino acids. The V gene lost 7 bases and the J gene lost 1 base, with 7 bases spanning the gap. The CDR3 loop is CSGQGNTGELFF. DNA for the CDR3: TGCAGTGGGCAGGGGAACACCGGGGAGCTGTTTTTT.

The chain uses TRBV6-1 and TRBJ1-1; D is ambiguous. CDR3 length equals 13 residues. Germline-derived CDR1 and CDR2 are MNHNS and SASEGT. Trimming removed 6 bases at V and 4 bases at J, with 12 bases between. This CDR3 is CASRSDQSTEAFF. The CDR3 DNA reads TGTGCCAGCAGATCCGACCAAAGCACTGAAGCTTTCTTT.

The sample holds many counts of this clonotype. The chain joins TRBV25-1 to TRBJ2-1, with D perhaps TRBD1 (6 bases). CDR3 length equals 18 residues. Between the trimmed V and J ends, which lost 1 base and 3 bases, there was a span of 19 bases. Germline CDR1 is MGHDK and CDR2 is SYGVNS. The CDR3 bases are TGTGCCAGCAGTGAATGGAACCCAGGGGAACGGCTCTACAATGAGCAGTTCTTC. The encoded protein is CASSEWNPGERLYNEQFF.

This clonotype was seen at least ten times. Here the CDR3 reads CASSGTSESYEQYF. DNA of the CDR3: TGTGCCAGCAGTGGGACTAGCGAGTCCTACGAGCAGTACTTC. The V gene is TRBV7-2, the J gene TRBJ2-7; 10 nucleotides match TRBD2. CDR3 length: 14 amino acids. With V trimmed by 6 bases and J by 1 base, 3 bases remained unmatched. Germline CDR1 is SGHTA and CDR2 is FQGNSA.